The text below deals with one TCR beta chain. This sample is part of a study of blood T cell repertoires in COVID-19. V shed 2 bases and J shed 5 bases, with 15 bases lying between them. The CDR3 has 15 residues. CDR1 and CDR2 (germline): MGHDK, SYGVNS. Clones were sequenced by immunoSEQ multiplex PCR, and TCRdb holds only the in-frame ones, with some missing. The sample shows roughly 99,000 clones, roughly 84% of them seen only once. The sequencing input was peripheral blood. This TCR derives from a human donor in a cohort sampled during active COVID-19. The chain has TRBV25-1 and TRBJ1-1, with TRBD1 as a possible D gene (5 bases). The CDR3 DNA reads TGTGCCAGCAGTGAAATGACAGTTAGTCGTACTGAAGCTTTCTTT. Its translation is CASSEMTVSRTEAFF.